The 27 T cell receptor beta chains below come from one sample, sequenced in a study of CD8 T cell repertoires and HIV-1 epitope variants. Assay: immunoSEQ multiplex PCR; the TCRdb copy retains only in-frame clones and omits some. Of thousands of clones detected, over 55% appear once; the ten largest clones hold 44%. Their target antigens are unknown. Sequencing was done on a sample of cultured CD8+ T cells derived from PBMCs. These receptor sequences come from a male donor with HIV.

This clone appeared a few times. CDR3 DNA sequence: TGCGCCAGCAGTGACGGCAGCATGAACACTGAAGCTTTCTTT. Its protein product is CASSDGSMNTEAFF. V gene TRBV10-1 combines with J gene TRBJ1-1; no clear D. The CDR3 length is 14 residues. V gave up 3 bases and J gave up 0 bases, with 8 bases separating them. Germline values: CDR1 WNHNN, CDR2 SYGVQD (reference sequence).

The chain carries TRBV10-3 and TRBJ1-1; 7 nucleotides align to TRBD1. This CDR3 has 15 residues. Looked up from germline, CDR1 is ENHRY and CDR2 is SYGVKD. The trim removed 0 bases at V and 2 bases at J, leaving 3 bases unmatched. The CDR3 DNA follows: TGTGCCATCAGTGAGTCTGGGACAGCAAACACTGAAGCTTTCTTT. Translation gives CAISESGTANTEAFF.

The chain combines TRBV4-1 with TRBJ1-5; D gene unclear. The CDR3 loop spans 14 amino acids. V lost 4 bases and J 4 bases, leaving 11 bases between the germline ends. From germline, CDR1 is MGHRA and CDR2 YSYEKL. The CDR3 region has the DNA TGCGCCAGCAGCCGGATAGGAGAGAATCAGCCCCAGCATTTT. Translation gives CASSRIGENQPQHF.

The gene calls are TRBV7-2 and TRBJ2-7, with 9 bases matching TRBD1. V was pared by 5 bases and J by 2 bases, with 7 bases of the junction left unmatched. The CDR3 is made up of 15 amino acids. Germline V gene data show CDR1 as SGHTA and CDR2 as FQGNSA. The DNA for the CDR3 is TGTGCCAGCAGCCGGACAGGGGACTTTACCTACGAGCAGTACTTC. Translation gives CASSRTGDFTYEQYF.

The chain couples TRBV14 to TRBJ2-7; no definite D call. The CDR3 has 15 residues. V was cut by 1 base and J by 5 bases, with 15 bases left in between. Looked up from germline, CDR1 is SGHDN and CDR2 is FVKESK. CDR3 protein: CASSQVPVDLDEQYF. In DNA form, the CDR3 reads TGTGCCAGCAGCCAAGTTCCTGTCGACCTGGACGAGCAGTACTTC.

CDR3 residues: CASSLAGLGYGYTF. In nucleotides, the CDR3 is TGTGCCAGCAGCTTGGCAGGCCTTGGCTATGGCTACACCTTC. The gene calls are TRBV5-8 and TRBJ1-2; D not resolved. Trimming left V 0 bases short and J 4 bases short, with 10 bases between. CDR3 length equals 14 residues. Germline V gives CDR1 SGHTS, CDR2 YDEGEE.

The rearrangement uses TRBV4-3 and TRBJ2-6; D is uncertain. From germline, CDR1 is LGHNA and CDR2 YSLEER. The V end lost 0 bases, the J end lost 4 bases, and 10 bases lay between the germline ends. The CDR3 loop spans 16 amino acids. The CDR3 DNA sequence: TGCGCCAGCAGCCAAGATTGGCAGGCCGGGGCCAACGTCCTGACTTTC. Amino acids: CASSQDWQAGANVLTF.

J is TRBJ2-1 and V is TRBV6-5; D gene unclear. Trimming left V 7 bases short and J 6 bases short, with 10 bases between. The CDR3 runs to 12 residues. From germline, CDR1 is MNHEY and CDR2 SVGAGI. DNA for the CDR3: TGTGCCAGCATTACAGAAAGCAATGAGCAGTTCTTC. Translating gives CASITESNEQFF.

This clone has a single count. This sequence joins TRBV5-6 and TRBJ2-7; a weak D match, TRBD2 (6 bases). CDR1 and CDR2 (germline): SGHDT, YYEEEE. V was cut by 4 bases and J by 5 bases, with 16 bases left in between. The CDR3 loop spans 14 amino acids. DNA of the CDR3: TGTGCCAGCAGCGGGGGGACTGTCGGCCACGAGCAGTACTTC. This encodes CASSGGTVGHEQYF.

This clone has a handful of counts. The chain recombines TRBV2 with TRBJ2-7; D ambiguous. Trimming left V 2 bases short and J 7 bases short, with 9 bases between. The germline CDR1 and CDR2 sequences are SNHLY and FYNNEI. The CDR3 consists of 12 residues. In DNA, the CDR3 is TGTGCCAGCAGTGAAAGCGTTAGGGAGCAGTACTTC. It encodes CASSESVREQYF.

CDR3 DNA: TGTGCCAGCAGTTACTCGGGGGGGGAAGCTTTCTTT. Protein product: CASSYSGGEAFF. The genes are TRBV6-5 and TRBJ1-1; the D gene is possibly TRBD1 (5 bases). Deletions cut 0 bases from V and 8 bases from J, with 7 bases between. The CDR3 is 12 residues long. Germline V lookup: CDR1 MNHEY, CDR2 SVGAGI.

The chain's CDR3 is CASSLVSRTFEAFF. CDR3 DNA sequence: TGTGCCAGCAGCTTGGTCTCTAGGACCTTTGAAGCTTTCTTT. The gene calls are TRBV5-6 and TRBJ1-1; D is unresolved. Per the germline V gene, CDR1 is SGHDT and CDR2 is YYEEEE. The CDR3 covers 14 residues. With 0 bases removed from V and 7 bases from J, the gap between germline ends came to 13 bases.

The chain combines TRBV14 with TRBJ2-7, with no clear D. The germline V gene has CDR1 SGHDN and CDR2 FVKESK. V lost 2 bases to trimming and J lost 5 bases, with 16 bases between them. This CDR3 is built from 15 residues. CDR3 residues: CASSQLDGPVHEQYF. The CDR3 DNA is TGTGCCAGCAGCCAACTTGACGGCCCGGTCCACGAGCAGTACTTC.

In its sample, this clone was seen a few times. J is TRBJ2-5 and V is TRBV29-1; D uncertain. Germline CDR1 and CDR2: SQVTM and ANQGSEA. The CDR3 length is 13 residues. The germline V and J ends were trimmed by 6 bases and 0 bases, with 11 bases remaining between them. DNA of the CDR3: TGCAGCGTGAGGTCCCCGTACCAAGAGACCCAGTACTTC. It yields the protein CSVRSPYQETQYF.

This chain links TRBV27 with TRBJ2-7, with 12 bases lining up with TRBD2. The V segment lost 2 bases and the J segment 2 bases; nucleotides outside the gene matches: 1. The CDR3 sequence is 15 residues long. Germline CDR1 is MNHEY and CDR2 is SMNVEV (reference sequence). CDR3 residues: CASSLASGGAYEQYF. CDR3 nucleotides: TGTGCCAGCAGTTTAGCTAGCGGGGGGGCCTACGAGCAGTACTTC.

This rearrangement joins TRBV4-2 to TRBJ2-3, with D unclear. The CDR3 is 17 amino acids. Trimming stripped 0 bases from V and 0 bases from J, with 13 bases between. From germline, CDR1 is LGHNA and CDR2 YNFKEQ. CDR3 sequence reads: CASSQETTEYSTDTQYF. The CDR3 nucleotides read TGTGCCAGCAGCCAAGAAACTACGGAATATAGCACAGATACGCAGTATTTT.

By sample share, this clone is medium-sized (0.01 to 0.1%). V usage is TRBV18 and J usage is TRBJ1-2; D may be TRBD1 (6 bases). The CDR3 runs 15 residues. Trimming left V 2 bases short and J 4 bases short, with 14 bases between. Germline lookup yields CDR1 KGHSH and CDR2 LQKENI. The CDR3 region is CASSPNSGEGYGYTF. The CDR3 nucleotides are TGTGCCAGCTCACCAAATTCAGGGGAGGGCTATGGCTACACCTTC.

The chain links TRBV5-6 to TRBJ2-1, with D hard to call. This CDR3 spans 14 amino acids. Germline values: CDR1 SGHDT, CDR2 YYEEEE. The V end was cut by 2 bases, the J end by 0 bases, with 6 bases between. The DNA of the CDR3 is TGTGCCAGCAGCTTTGGTAGCTCCTACAATGAGCAGTTCTTC. Its protein product is CASSFGSSYNEQFF.

The V and J genes are TRBV28 and TRBJ2-7; D unclear. The V gene lost 8 bases and the J gene lost 5 bases, with 19 bases spanning the gap. The CDR3 loop spans 14 amino acids. The germline V gene has CDR1 MDHEN and CDR2 SYDVKM. CDR3 coding DNA: TGTGCCAGCGAGAGTAGGGTTAGCCCGGACGAGCAGTACTTC. Protein: CASESRVSPDEQYF.

The sample holds a few counts of this clone. The genes are TRBV7-8 and TRBJ1-1; a possible D gene is TRBD1 (6 bases). V dropped 6 bases and J dropped 1 base, with 15 bases sitting between them. Germline assignment: CDR1 SGHVS and CDR2 FQNEAQ. CDR3 length: 15 amino acids. This CDR3 reads CASSSTLGQNTEAFF. The CDR3 nucleotides read TGTGCCAGCAGTTCGACCTTGGGACAGAACACTGAAGCTTTCTTT.

This clone was picked up a small number of times. V usage is TRBV6-1 and J usage is TRBJ2-2; D perhaps matches TRBD1 (6 bases). The V gene lost 3 bases and the J gene lost 5 bases, with 10 bases spanning the gap. Per the germline V gene, CDR1 is MNHNS and CDR2 is SASEGT. The CDR3 covers 14 residues. The DNA for the CDR3 is TGTGCCAGCAGTGACAAGGGGGAGACCGGGGAGCTGTTTTTT. As protein: CASSDKGETGELFF.

This rearrangement joins TRBV28 to TRBJ2-5; D tentatively fits TRBD1 or TRBD2 (6 bases each). Germline V gives CDR1 MDHEN, CDR2 SYDVKM. This CDR3 contains 15 residues. Trimming removed 5 bases at V and 5 bases at J, with 18 bases between. The CDR3 sequence: CASSTQLGGPETQYF. CDR3 DNA: TGTGCCAGCAGTACACAACTGGGGGGCCCGGAGACCCAGTACTTC.

The CDR3 protein is CASSLGTGLTGELFF. CDR3 DNA: TGTGCCAGCAGCTTGGGGACAGGGCTCACCGGGGAGCTGTTTTTT. The chain is built from TRBV7-8 and TRBJ2-2; the match to TRBD1 covers 9 bases. V was clipped by 3 bases and J by 4 bases; unmatched bases: 3. This CDR3 spans 15 amino acids. CDR1 is SGHVS, CDR2 FQNEAQ, per germline.

The chain carries TRBV5-6 and TRBJ2-3; TRBD1 aligns across 7 bases. This CDR3 is built from 14 residues. Germline assignment: CDR1 SGHDT and CDR2 YYEEEE. V trimming: 6 bases; J trimming: 4 bases; junction bases outside the gene matches: 8. CDR3 bases: TGTGCCAGCAACTCAGGGGGTTTCGCAGATACGCAGTATTTT. It codes for CASNSGGFADTQYF.

CDR3 residues: CASSLGNPEAFF. The CDR3 DNA is TGTGCCAGCAGCTTGGGTAACCCTGAAGCTTTCTTT. The rearrangement links TRBV7-2 to TRBJ1-1; the D is unclear. Trimming cost V 3 bases and J 6 bases, with 8 bases left between them. This CDR3 comprises 12 residues. The germline V gene encodes CDR1 SGHTA and CDR2 FQGNSA.

The chain is built from TRBV7-8 and TRBJ2-6; D call uncertain. V lost 6 bases and J lost 2, with 14 bases in between. Germline V gene sequence: CDR1 SGHVS, CDR2 FQNEAQ. The CDR3 is made up of 16 amino acids. In nucleotides, the CDR3 is TGTGCCAGCAGTGCCGAAGACAAGGCTGGGGCCAACGTCCTGACTTTC. Its translation is CASSAEDKAGANVLTF.

This clone was counted a few times. The chain joins TRBV7-9 to TRBJ2-1; 8 nucleotides match TRBD1. Germline values: CDR1 SEHNR, CDR2 FQNEAQ (reference sequence). Trimming took 3 bases from V and 8 from J; bases not matched to a gene: 6. The length of the CDR3 is 14 residues. CDR3 sequence reads: CASSLRTGWDEQFF. CDR3 nucleotides: TGTGCCAGCAGCTTGAGGACAGGGTGGGATGAGCAGTTCTTC.